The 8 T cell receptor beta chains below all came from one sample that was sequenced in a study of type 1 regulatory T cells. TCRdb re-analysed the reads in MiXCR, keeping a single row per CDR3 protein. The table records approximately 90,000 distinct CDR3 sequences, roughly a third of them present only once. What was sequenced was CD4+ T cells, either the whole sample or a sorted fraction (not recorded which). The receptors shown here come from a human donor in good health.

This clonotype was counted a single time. CDR3 sequence reads: CASSSPPGVETQYF. The DNA of the CDR3 is TGTGCCAGCAGTTCACCCCCTGGGGTCGAGACCCAGTACTTC. This rearrangement joins TRBV27 to TRBJ2-5, with unresolved D. Trimming took 4 bases from V and 5 from J, leaving 14 bases between them. This CDR3 comprises 14 residues. Germline lookup yields CDR1 MNHEY and CDR2 SMNVEV (reference sequence).

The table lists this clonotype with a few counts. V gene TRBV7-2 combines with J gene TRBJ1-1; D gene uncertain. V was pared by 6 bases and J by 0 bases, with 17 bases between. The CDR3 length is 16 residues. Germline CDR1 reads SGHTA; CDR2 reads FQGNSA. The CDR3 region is CASRLGSFDLNTEAFF. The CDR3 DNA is TGTGCCAGCAGGTTGGGTTCTTTTGACCTGAACACTGAAGCTTTCTTT. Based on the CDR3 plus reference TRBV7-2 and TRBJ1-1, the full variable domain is GAGVSQSPSNKVTEKGKDVELRCDPISGHTALYWYRQSLGQGLEFLIYFQGNSAPDKSGLPSDRFSAERTGGSVSTLTIQRTQQEDSAVYLCASRLGSFDLNTEAFFGQGTRLTVV.

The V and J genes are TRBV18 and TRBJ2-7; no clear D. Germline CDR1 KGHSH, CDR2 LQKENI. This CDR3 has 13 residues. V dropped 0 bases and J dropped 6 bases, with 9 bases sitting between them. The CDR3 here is CASSPPLGIEQYF. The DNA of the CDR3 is TGTGCCAGCTCACCACCGTTAGGAATCGAGCAGTACTTC.

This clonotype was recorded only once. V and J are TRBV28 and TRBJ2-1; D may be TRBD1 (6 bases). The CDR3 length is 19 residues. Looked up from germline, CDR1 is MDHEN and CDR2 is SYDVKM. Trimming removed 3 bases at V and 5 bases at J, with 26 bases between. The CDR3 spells CASSLFRQRQVEYDNEQFF. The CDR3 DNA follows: TGTGCCAGCAGTTTGTTCCGGCAGAGACAGGTCGAATACGACAATGAGCAGTTCTTC.

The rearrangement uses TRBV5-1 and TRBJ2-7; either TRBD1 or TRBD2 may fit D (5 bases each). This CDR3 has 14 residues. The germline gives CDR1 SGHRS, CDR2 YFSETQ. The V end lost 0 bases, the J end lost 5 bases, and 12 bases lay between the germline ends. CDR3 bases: TGCGCCAGCAGCTTGGGCAGGGTGAGGGACGAGCAGTACTTC. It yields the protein CASSLGRVRDEQYF.

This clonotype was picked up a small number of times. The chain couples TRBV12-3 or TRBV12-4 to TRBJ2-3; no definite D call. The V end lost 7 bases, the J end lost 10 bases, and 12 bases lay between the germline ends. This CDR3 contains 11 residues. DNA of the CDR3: TGTGCCAGCACCTCCCGTGTATCGCAGTATTTT. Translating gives CASTSRVSQYF.

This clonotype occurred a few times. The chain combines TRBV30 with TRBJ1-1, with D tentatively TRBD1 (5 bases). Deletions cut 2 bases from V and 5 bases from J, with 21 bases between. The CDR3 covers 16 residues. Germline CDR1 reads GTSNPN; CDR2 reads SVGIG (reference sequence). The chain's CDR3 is CAWSLFPARGNTEAFF. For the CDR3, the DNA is TGTGCCTGGAGTTTGTTCCCGGCAAGGGGTAATACTGAAGCTTTCTTT.

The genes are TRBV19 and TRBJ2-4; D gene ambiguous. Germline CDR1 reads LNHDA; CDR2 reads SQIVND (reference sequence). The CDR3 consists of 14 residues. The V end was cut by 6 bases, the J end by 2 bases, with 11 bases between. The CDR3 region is CASRGPPPKNIQYF. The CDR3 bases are TGTGCCAGTAGGGGTCCACCCCCCAAAAACATTCAGTACTTC.